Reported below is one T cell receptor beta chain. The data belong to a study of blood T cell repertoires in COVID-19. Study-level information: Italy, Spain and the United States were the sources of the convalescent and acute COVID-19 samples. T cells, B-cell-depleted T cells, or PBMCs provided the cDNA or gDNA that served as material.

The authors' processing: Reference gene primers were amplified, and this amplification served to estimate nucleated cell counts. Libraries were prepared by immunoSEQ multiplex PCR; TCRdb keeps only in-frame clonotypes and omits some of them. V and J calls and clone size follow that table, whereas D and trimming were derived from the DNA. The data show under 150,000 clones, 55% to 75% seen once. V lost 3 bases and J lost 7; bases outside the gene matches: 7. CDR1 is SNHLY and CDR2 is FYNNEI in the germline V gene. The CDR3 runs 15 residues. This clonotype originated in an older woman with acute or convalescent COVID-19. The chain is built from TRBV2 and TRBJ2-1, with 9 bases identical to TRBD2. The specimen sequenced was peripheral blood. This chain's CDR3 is CASSDGRGGWNEQFF. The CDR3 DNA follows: TGTGCCAGCAGTGATGGGCGGGGGGGCTGGAATGAGCAGTTCTTC.